The 19 T cell receptor beta chains below come from one sample, sequenced in a study of T-cell memory formation after mild COVID-19. TCRdb fed the 5' RACE reads into MiXCR, producing one record per CDR3 protein. The repertoire holds 200,000 to 250,000 distinct CDR3 sequences, approximately 10% seen once, with roughly 4% in the top ten. The sample comprised PBMCs or a T cell subset sorted from them (not recorded which). Every receptor here comes from a man aged 18 to 30 who had mild COVID-19 (a few samples of this study predate the infection). Cell type and time point are not known.

This clonotype has a count of ten or more. The chain combines TRBV11-1 with TRBJ2-7, with TRBD1 matching 9 bases. The ends lost 5 bases at V and 5 bases at J; junction bases unmatched: 4. Germline values: CDR1 SGHAT, CDR2 FQDESV (reference sequence). The CDR3 totals 13 residues. CDR3 residues: CASSRDRVHEQYF. CDR3 DNA: TGTGCCAGCAGCCGGGACAGGGTGCACGAGCAGTACTTC.

The V gene is TRBV9, the J gene TRBJ2-1; 9 bases agree with TRBD2. The CDR3 length is 16 residues. Germline trimming cut 3 bases from V and 3 bases from J; bases unmatched to any gene: 7. CDR1 and CDR2 (germline): SGDLS, YYNGEE. Written as DNA, the CDR3 is TGTGCCAGCAGCGGGACGAGCGGGGGGCTCTACAATGAGCAGTTCTTC. Its protein is CASSGTSGGLYNEQFF.

The chain is built from TRBV7-3 and TRBJ1-2; D uncertain. Germline V gives CDR1 SGHTA, CDR2 FQGTGA. CDR3 size: 16 residues. The germline V and J ends were trimmed by 3 bases and 0 bases, with 14 bases remaining between them. Here the CDR3 reads CASSFGPGLSNYGYTF. CDR3 in DNA: TGTGCCAGCAGCTTTGGACCCGGCCTGTCTAACTATGGCTACACCTTC.

The chain is built from TRBV6-1 and TRBJ2-4, with D possibly TRBD1 on 7 matching bases. The CDR3 covers 14 residues. The V end lost 10 bases, the J end lost 9 bases, and 22 bases lay between the germline ends. Germline V CDR1 and CDR2: MNHNS, SASEGT. As DNA, the CDR3 is TGTGCCACCGACCCGGGCTACAGGGGAGGCATTCAGTACTTC. Translated, it gives CATDPGYRGGIQYF.

A few counts support this clonotype. The genes are TRBV2 and TRBJ2-7, with D possibly matching TRBD2 (5 bases). The CDR3 runs 14 residues. Germline CDR1 reads SNHLY; CDR2 reads FYNNEI. With 7 bases removed from V and 0 bases from J, the gap between germline ends came to 13 bases. The CDR3 sequence: CASTSDWSSYEQYF. The DNA of the CDR3 is TGTGCCAGCACCTCGGACTGGAGCTCCTACGAGCAGTACTTC.

This chain uses TRBV5-1 with TRBJ2-5, with TRBD2 as a possible D gene (6 bases). The germline V gene encodes CDR1 SGHRS and CDR2 YFSETQ. Trimming removed 2 bases at V and 4 bases at J, with 12 bases between. The CDR3 is 14 residues long. The CDR3 region has the DNA TGCGCCAGCAGCTTTGGAGGGCTTACAGAGACCCAGTACTTC. This codes for CASSFGGLTETQYF.

The chain couples TRBV20-1 to TRBJ2-7; TRBD1 aligns across 9 bases. Germline CDR1 is DFQATT and CDR2 is SNEGSKA (reference sequence). This CDR3 comprises 13 residues. V lost 6 bases and J lost 4; bases outside the gene matches: 7. CDR3 residues: CSAPGTGTYEQYF. The CDR3 DNA sequence: TGCAGTGCCCCCGGGACAGGGACGTACGAGCAGTACTTC.

This clonotype has more than one count but fewer than ten. The V call is TRBV20-1, the J call TRBJ1-6; 9 positions agree with TRBD1. This CDR3 has 13 residues. V lost 6 bases and J lost 10; bases outside the gene matches: 7. Germline-derived CDR1 and CDR2 are DFQATT and SNEGSKA (reference sequence). The DNA for the CDR3 is TGCAGTGCCAAACAGGGGGCTGGGTCACCCCTCCACTTT. Translated: CSAKQGAGSPLHF.

This clonotype has a count of ten or more. The rearrangement links TRBV6-5 to TRBJ2-3; 9 nucleotides agree with TRBD1. The CDR3 runs to 14 residues. Losses at the gene ends were 6 bases for V and 4 bases for J; bases not matched to a gene: 5. Germline-derived CDR1 and CDR2 are MNHEY and SVGAGI. CDR3 in amino acids: CASRLQGAADTQYF. In DNA, the CDR3 is TGTGCCAGCAGACTACAGGGGGCCGCAGATACGCAGTATTTT.

The V gene is TRBV7-4, the J gene TRBJ2-5, with D hard to call. This CDR3 is 15 amino acids long. The V end lost 4 bases, the J end lost 2 bases, and 14 bases lay between the germline ends. From germline, CDR1 is SGHVT and CDR2 SQSDAQ. The CDR3, as DNA: TGTGCCAGCAGCTCCCACCACCCAAAACAAGAGACCCAGTACTTC. This gives the protein CASSSHHPKQETQYF.

V gene TRBV6-2 or TRBV6-3 combines with J gene TRBJ2-7; TRBD1 agrees at 8 bases. The germline V gene has CDR1 MNHEY and CDR2 SVGEGT. V lost 6 bases to trimming and J lost 0 bases; unmatched junction nucleotides: 7. CDR3 length: 15 residues. The CDR3 sequence is CASRPETGASYEQYF. In DNA, the CDR3 is TGTGCCAGCAGACCCGAGACAGGGGCCTCCTACGAGCAGTACTTC.

This clonotype was seen a handful of times. The rearrangement links TRBV6-2 or TRBV6-3 to TRBJ1-5, with a possible D match to TRBD1 (6 bases). Germline CDR1 is MNHEY and CDR2 is SVGEGT. The CDR3 spans 20 residues. Deletions cut 0 bases from V and 2 bases from J, with 23 bases between. The CDR3 bases are TGTGCCAGCAGTTACTCGCTCGCACCGATCGCCTACAGGGGCAATCAGCCCCAGCATTTT. Translated, it gives CASSYSLAPIAYRGNQPQHF.

The chain employs TRBV20-1 and TRBJ2-5; the match to TRBD1 covers 7 bases. Germline assignment: CDR1 DFQATT and CDR2 SNEGSKA (reference sequence). The CDR3 length is 13 residues. Trimming removed 5 bases from V and 2 bases from J; junction bases left unmatched: 5. The CDR3 is CSAQQGSQETQYF. As DNA, the CDR3 is TGCAGTGCTCAACAGGGGTCACAAGAGACCCAGTACTTC.

This clonotype was observed many times. The genes are TRBV12-3 or TRBV12-4 and TRBJ1-1, with TRBD1 identical over 8 bases. With V trimmed by 6 bases and J by 5 bases, 8 bases remained unmatched. The CDR3 runs 14 residues. The CDR3 nucleotides are TGTGCCAGCAGCCTTAGACAGGGGCTAACTGAAGCTTTCTTT. It yields the protein CASSLRQGLTEAFF.

This clonotype was seen repeatedly, ten times or more. V is TRBV5-1 and J is TRBJ2-6; 11 bases map to TRBD1. V shed 0 bases and J 1 base; nucleotides not matched to a gene: 9. The V gene's germline CDR1 is SGHRS and CDR2 YFSETQ. The CDR3 has 20 amino acids. Here the CDR3 DNA reads TGCGCCAGCAGCTTGGAAGGACAGGGGGCGCGGTGGTCTGGGGCCAACGTCCTGACTTTC. Translation: CASSLEGQGARWSGANVLTF.

The rearrangement joins TRBV4-2 to TRBJ2-7, with 11 nucleotides matching TRBD1. Germline trimming cut 4 bases from V and 5 bases from J; bases unmatched to any gene: 7. The CDR3 runs to 15 residues. Germline CDR1 and CDR2: LGHNA and YNFKEQ. This chain's CDR3 is CASSPVGQGVNEQYF. The CDR3 DNA follows: TGTGCCAGCAGCCCTGTGGGACAGGGGGTCAACGAGCAGTACTTC.

This clonotype was seen repeatedly, ten times or more. The chain joins TRBV7-2 to TRBJ2-5, with TRBD1 matching 8 bases. J was trimmed by 6 bases and V by 5 bases; bases with no gene match: 5. Looked up from germline, CDR1 is SGHTA and CDR2 is FQGNSA. The CDR3 loop spans 13 amino acids. CDR3 sequence reads: CASSPGQGQTQYF. The CDR3 DNA reads as TGTGCCAGCAGCCCTGGACAGGGTCAGACCCAGTACTTC.

This clonotype was found a few times. This chain links TRBV2 with TRBJ2-2, with D perhaps matching TRBD1 (6 bases). This CDR3 is built from 13 residues. The V end was cut by 9 bases, the J end by 1 base, with 9 bases between. Germline values: CDR1 SNHLY, CDR2 FYNNEI. CDR3 sequence: CASYRENTGELFF. The CDR3 coding sequence is TGTGCCAGTTACAGGGAGAACACCGGGGAGCTGTTTTTT.

The rearrangement links TRBV4-1 to TRBJ2-7; D not certain. The germline V and J ends were trimmed by 1 base and 4 bases, with 8 bases remaining between them. The CDR3 length is 13 residues. Germline CDR1 reads MGHRA; CDR2 reads YSYEKL. The CDR3 loop is CASSQGFRYEQYV. DNA of the CDR3: TGCGCCAGCAGCCAAGGATTCAGGTACGAGCAGTACGTC.